A selection of T cell receptor beta chains follows, all from one sample in a study of blood T cell repertoires in COVID-19. Data came from immunoSEQ multiplex PCR; TCRdb stores just in-frame clones and leaves some out. The sample lists 150,000 to 200,000 clones, roughly nine tenths occurring once. The sequencing input was peripheral blood. These receptors originate from a woman in her fifties or sixties with COVID-19, enrolled during active disease. CDR3s include the opening cysteine and the closing phenylalanine or tryptophan. The D gene is left open where the match is weak. Clone size, where shown, is once, few, many, or a class for clones that have expanded.

j_call d_call clone_size v_call cdr3_aa cdr3_nt
TRBJ2-5 TRBD1 . TRBV14 CASSPTGTGRETQYF TGTGCCAGCAGTCCTACCGGGACAGGACGAGAGACCCAGTACTTC
TRBJ1-1 . . TRBV6-1 CASSEGLWGNTEAFF TGTGCCAGCAGTGAGGGACTCTGGGGAAACACTGAAGCTTTCTTT
TRBJ1-3 . . TRBV28 CASRGRGEGNTIYF TGTGCCAGCAGGGGGAGGGGGGAAGGAAACACCATATATTTT
TRBJ1-2 TRBD1 . TRBV19 CASSIPPTGLYGYTF TGTGCCAGTAGTATCCCCCCGACAGGGCTCTATGGCTACACCTTC
TRBJ1-2 TRBD1 . TRBV20-1 CSASDRVSRGYTF TGCAGTGCTAGTGACAGGGTCAGTAGGGGCTACACCTTC
TRBJ1-6 . . TRBV28 CASSISGSVLSSPLHF TGTGCCAGCAGTATATCCGGGAGCGTACTTAGTTCACCCCTCCACTTT
TRBJ1-4 TRBD1 few TRBV15 CATSKPGTGIELGKLFF TGTGCCACCAGCAAACCCGGGACAGGTATCGAACTTGGAAAACTGTTTTTT
TRBJ2-3 TRBD2 . TRBV6-6 CASTSQGLDTDTQYF TGTGCCAGCACCTCGCAGGGACTAGACACAGATACGCAGTATTTT
TRBJ1-4 . . TRBV5-1 CASSPGGREKLFF TGCGCCAGCAGCCCTGGAGGTAGGGAAAAACTGTTTTTT
TRBJ1-2 . . TRBV3-1/TRBV3-2 CASSPTLQGLYGYTF TGTGCCAGCAGCCCGACTTTACAGGGCCTCTATGGCTACACCTTC
TRBJ1-4 . . TRBV5-1 CASSRDEKLFF TGCGCCAGCAGCCGGGATGAAAAACTGTTTTTT
TRBJ1-1 TRBD1 . TRBV7-2 CASSLSPGTGSGTEAFF TGTGCCAGCAGCTTAAGTCCCGGGACAGGGAGTGGGACTGAAGCTTTCTTT
TRBJ2-2 TRBD1 . TRBV6-6 CASKTGGRTGELFF TGTGCCAGCAAGACAGGGGGCCGCACCGGGGAGCTGTTTTTT
TRBJ2-7 TRBD1 . TRBV11-2 CASSAVTGQGDYEQYF TGTGCCAGCAGCGCAGTAACGGGACAGGGGGACTACGAGCAGTACTTC
TRBJ1-2 TRBD1 . TRBV25-1 CASSAGGYGYTF TGTGCCAGCAGTGCAGGGGGCTATGGCTACACCTTC
TRBJ1-1 TRBD1 . TRBV27 CASKAGQGVAFF TGTGCCAGCAAAGCCGGACAGGGTGTAGCTTTCTTT
TRBJ1-2 . . TRBV7-9 CASSSQGRSGYTF TGTGCCAGCAGCTCGCAGGGGCGGAGTGGCTACACCTTC
TRBJ2-7 . . TRBV18 CASSSIMGGREQYF TGTGCCAGCTCGTCTATAATGGGGGGAAGGGAGCAGTACTTC
TRBJ2-1 TRBD2 . TRBV6-2/TRBV6-3 CASSYSGTSARYNEQFF TGTGCCAGCAGTTACTCGGGTACTAGCGCGAGATACAATGAGCAGTTCTTC
TRBJ1-2 TRBD1 few TRBV19 CASSWQGVNRVDGYTF TGTGCCAGTAGTTGGCAGGGGGTAAACCGCGTGGATGGCTACACCTTC